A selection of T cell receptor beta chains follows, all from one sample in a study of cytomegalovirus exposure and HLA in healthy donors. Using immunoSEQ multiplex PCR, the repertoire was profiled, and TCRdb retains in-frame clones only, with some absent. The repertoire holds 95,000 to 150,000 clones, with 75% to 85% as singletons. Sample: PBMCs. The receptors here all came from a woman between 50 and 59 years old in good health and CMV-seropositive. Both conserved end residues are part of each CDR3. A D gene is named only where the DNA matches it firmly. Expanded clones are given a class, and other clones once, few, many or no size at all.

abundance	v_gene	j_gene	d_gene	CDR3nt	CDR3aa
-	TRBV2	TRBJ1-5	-	TGTGCCAGCAGTTTTACCCACAGGGTCGGAAAACAGCCCCAGCATTTT	CASSFTHRVGKQPQHF
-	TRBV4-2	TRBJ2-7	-	TGTGCCAGCAGCCACGGACTCGCGACCTACGAGCAGTACTTC	CASSHGLATYEQYF
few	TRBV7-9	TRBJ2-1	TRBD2	TGTGCCAGCAGCTTTGCTAGCGGTAGCTCCTACAATGAGCAGTTCTTC	CASSFASGSSYNEQFF
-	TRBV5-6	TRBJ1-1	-	TGTGCCAGCAGCTTGAACCACAGGGCTATGAACACTGAAGCTTTCTTT	CASSLNHRAMNTEAFF
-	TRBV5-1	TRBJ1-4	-	TGCGCCAGCAGCCCCCGTCACCGGTCAACTAATGAAAAACTGTTTTTT	CASSPRHRSTNEKLFF
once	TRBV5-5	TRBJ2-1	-	TGTGCCAGCAGTCCTGACTTCAATGAGCAGTTCTTC	CASSPDFNEQFF
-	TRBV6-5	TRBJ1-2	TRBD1	TGTGCCAGCAGGAACAGGGGACACTATGGCTACACCTTC	CASRNRGHYGYTF
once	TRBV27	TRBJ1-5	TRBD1	TGTGCCAGCAGTTTGACAGGGGAGGGGAGCAATCAGCCCCAGCATTTT	CASSLTGEGSNQPQHF
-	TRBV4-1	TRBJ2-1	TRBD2	TGCGCCAGCAGCCAAGATACTAGCGGTTACAATGAGCAGTTCTTC	CASSQDTSGYNEQFF
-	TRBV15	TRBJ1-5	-	TGTGCCACCAGCAACCGCAGGCTTAGCAATCAGCCCCAGCATTTT	CATSNRRLSNQPQHF
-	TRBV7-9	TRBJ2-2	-	TGTTCCAGCAGCCTAAACACCGGGGAGCTGTTTTTT	CSSSLNTGELFF
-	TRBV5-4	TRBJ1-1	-	TGTGCCAGCAGCTTGACGCACATGAACACTGAAGCTTTCTTT	CASSLTHMNTEAFF
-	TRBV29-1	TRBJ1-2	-	TGCAGCGTTGGGGCAGGAGGCTACACCTTC	CSVGAGGYTF
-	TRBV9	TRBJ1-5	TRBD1	TGTGCCAGCAGCGTGGAGGGACAGGGAGGTCAGCCCCAGCATTTT	CASSVEGQGGQPQHF
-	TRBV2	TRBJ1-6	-	TGTGCCAGCAGCCCAAGGGGAGGACGGCAGGGTGGTTCACCCCTCCACTTT	CASSPRGGRQGGSPLHF
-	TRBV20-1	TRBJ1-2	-	TGCAGTGCTAGAGAGTCTCAGGGCTACCCCTTC	CSARESQGYPF
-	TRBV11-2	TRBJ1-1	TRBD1	TGTGCCAGCAGCTTAGCCCCCGACAGGGGAGGTGGCACTGAAGCTTTCTTT	CASSLAPDRGGGTEAFF
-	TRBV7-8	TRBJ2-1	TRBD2	TGTGCCAGCAGCCCGCAGCTGATAGCGGGAGCAGGAGAGCAGTTCTTC	CASSPQLIAGAGEQFF
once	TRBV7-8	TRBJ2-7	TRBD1	TGTGCCAGCAGCTTCGCCGGGACAGGGGCTTTCTACGAGCAGTACTTC	CASSFAGTGAFYEQYF
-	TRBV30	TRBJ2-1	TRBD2	TGTGCCGCCGAGACTAGCGGGACTTACAATGAGCAGTTCTTC	CAAETSGTYNEQFF
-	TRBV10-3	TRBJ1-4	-	TGTGCCTGCCGGGGGGGTATCGGTGAAAAACTGTTTTTT	CACRGGIGEKLFF
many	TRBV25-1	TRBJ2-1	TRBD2	TGTGCCACGGCAGCTAGCGGGACCTACAATGAGCAGTTCTTC	CATAASGTYNEQFF
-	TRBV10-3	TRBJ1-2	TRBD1	TGTGCCATCAGGCCCCCGGGACAGGATAACTATGGCTACACCTTC	CAIRPPGQDNYGYTF
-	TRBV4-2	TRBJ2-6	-	TGTGCCAGCAGCCAAGATTCAGATTCTGGGGCCAACGTCCTGACTTTC	CASSQDSDSGANVLTF
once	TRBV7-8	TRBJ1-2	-	TGTGCCAGCAGCTTAGGGGACACGCTCTATGGCTACACCTTC	CASSLGDTLYGYTF
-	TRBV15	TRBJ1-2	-	TGTGCCACCAGCAGAGATGGGTCAGGGCACAACTATGGCTACACCTTC	CATSRDGSGHNYGYTF
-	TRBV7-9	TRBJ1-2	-	TGTGCCAGCAGCCCTGGGGGAGGTCGCAACTATGGCTACACCTTC	CASSPGGGRNYGYTF
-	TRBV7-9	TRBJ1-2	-	TGTGCCAGCAGCTCATTTGCCAACAAGGTAGCTGGCTACACCTTC	CASSSFANKVAGYTF
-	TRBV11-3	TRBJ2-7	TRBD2	TGTGCCGGCTTGGGGAGGGTACCTTCCTACGGGCAGTACTTC	CAGLGRVPSYGQYF
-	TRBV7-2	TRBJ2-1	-	TGTGCCAGCAGCTTATCCAGATCCTACAATGAGCAGTTCTTC	CASSLSRSYNEQFF
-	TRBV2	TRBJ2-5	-	TGTGCCAGCACTGCCTCAGGGTTACAAGAGACCCAGTACTTC	CASTASGLQETQYF
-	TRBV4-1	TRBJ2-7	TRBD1	TGCGCCAGCAGCCCACGGGACGGCCCAGGGGGCGAGCAGTACTTC	CASSPRDGPGGEQYF
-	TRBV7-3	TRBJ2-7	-	TGTGCCAGCAGCTTATCGGGGTACTCCTACGAGCAGTACTTC	CASSLSGYSYEQYF
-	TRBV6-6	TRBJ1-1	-	TGTGCCACCGGGGAAACAATTTTGGCGGCTTTCTTT	CATGETILAAFF
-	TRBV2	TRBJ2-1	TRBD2	TGTGCCAGCAGAGCAGGACTAGCGGACAATGAGCAGTTCTTC	CASRAGLADNEQFF
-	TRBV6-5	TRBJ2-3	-	TGTGCCGCCCGACAGGAGTTAGGCACAGATACGCAGTATTTT	CAARQELGTDTQYF
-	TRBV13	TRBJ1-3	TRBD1	TGTGCCAGCAGCCAGGGGGCGGGAAACACCATATATTTT	CASSQGAGNTIYF
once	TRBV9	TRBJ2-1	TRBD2	TGTGCCAGCAGCGTAGTGGGGAGCGGGGGCAGCAATGAGCAGTTCTTC	CASSVVGSGGSNEQFF
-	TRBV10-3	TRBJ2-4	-	TGTGCCATCAGTGAATCCCGTGGGGGGTCCAAAAACATTCAGTACTTC	CAISESRGGSKNIQYF
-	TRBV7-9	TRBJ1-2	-	TGTGCCAGCAGCTCCGACCGGGGATTTGGCTACACCTTC	CASSSDRGFGYTF
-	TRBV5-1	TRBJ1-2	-	TGCGCCAGCAGCCCGCCCGGGATGAGAAACCTAACAAACTATGGCTACACCTTC	CASSPPGMRNLTNYGYTF
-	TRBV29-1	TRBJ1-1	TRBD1	TGCAGCGTTGAAACCCGGACAGGGGGCACTGAAGCTTTCTTT	CSVETRTGGTEAFF
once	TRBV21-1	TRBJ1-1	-	TGTGCCAGCAGCAAAGAGGCCCGAGGGGGGGCTGACACTGAAGCTTTCTTT	CASSKEARGGADTEAFF
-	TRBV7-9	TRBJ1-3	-	TGTGCCAGCAGCTTACCGGGGGCTGGAAACACCATATATTTT	CASSLPGAGNTIYF
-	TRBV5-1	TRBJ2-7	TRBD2	TGCGCCAGCAGCTTCGGGGCGCGGGAGAGCTCCTACGAGCAGTACTTC	CASSFGARESSYEQYF
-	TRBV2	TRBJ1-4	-	TGTGCCAGCAGTGACGCTACGGGTGAAAAACTGTTTTTT	CASSDATGEKLFF
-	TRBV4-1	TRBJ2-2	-	TGCGCCAGCAGCCAACTTAGCTGGAGCTCCGGGGAGCTGTTTTTT	CASSQLSWSSGELFF
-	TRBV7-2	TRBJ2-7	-	TGTGCCAGCAGCTTAAACAGGGTAACCTACGAGCAGTACTTC	CASSLNRVTYEQYF
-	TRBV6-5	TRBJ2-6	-	TGTGCCAGCAGTTACCGGGTACATACAAAGGACAACGTCCTGACTTTC	CASSYRVHTKDNVLTF
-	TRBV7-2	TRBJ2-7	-	TGTGCCAGCAGCTTAGAGGACAGCTACGAGCAGTACTTC	CASSLEDSYEQYF
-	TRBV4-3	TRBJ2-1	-	TGCGCCAGCAGCCAAGATCCTCTAGCGCTCTCCTACAATGAGCAGTTCTTC	CASSQDPLALSYNEQFF
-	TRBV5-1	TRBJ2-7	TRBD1	TGCGCCAGCAGCTTAAGGACAGGGTCGGCCAGGGGGTTAAGCGAGCAGTACTTC	CASSLRTGSARGLSEQYF
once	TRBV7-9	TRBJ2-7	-	TGTGCCAGCAGAGGAGACAGCTCCTACGAGCAGTACTTC	CASRGDSSYEQYF
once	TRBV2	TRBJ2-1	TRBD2	TGTGCCAGCAGTAGCGGGAGCTCCTACAATGAGCAGTTCTTC	CASSSGSSYNEQFF
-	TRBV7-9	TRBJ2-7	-	TGTGCCAGCACCCTTCGGGTGGGCGAGCAGTACTTC	CASTLRVGEQYF
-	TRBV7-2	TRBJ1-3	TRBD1	TGTGCCAGCAGCCCCGGGACAGGTCGAATTGGAGTTGGAAACACCATATATTTT	CASSPGTGRIGVGNTIYF
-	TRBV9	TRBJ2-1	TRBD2	TGTGCCAGCAGCGTAGCTACGCGGGGGGACAATGAGCAGTTCTTC	CASSVATRGDNEQFF
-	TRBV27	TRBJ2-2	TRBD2	TGTGCCAGCAGTTGGGGACTAACTAACACCGGGGAGCTGTTTTTT	CASSWGLTNTGELFF